This TCR beta chain was sequenced in a study of CXCR3-negative and CXCR3-positive naive CD8 T cells. Overall study context: Roughly 1.5 +/- 0.3 million TRB reads came from each library, giving roughly 130 million in total. General observations from the study: Naive cells positive for CXCR3 carried more hydrophobic TRB CDR3s than CXCR3-negative ones.

Concerning this clonotype: Its target is not known.

CDR1 SQVTM and CDR2 ANQGSEA come from the germline V gene. The CDR3 covers 16 residues. Researchers reported sorting every CD8+ T cell subset in triplicate, 250,000 to 350,000 cells per sort. Libraries of TRB cDNA were made by 5' RACE and carried UMIs. Reanalyzing the 5' RACE reads, TCRdb keeps one entry per CDR3 protein, without DNA. This sample contains over 6,500 distinct CDR3 sequences. The sequencing sample was made of naive CXCR3- CD8+ T cells from blood. The subset denotes: CD45RO-CCR7+CD27+CD95- naive CD8+ T cells lacking CXCR3 (TNR3-). This chain connects TRBV29-1 to TRBJ2-4; TCRdb outputs TRBD1, but without DNA this stays unchecked. The source of this sequence is a human donor in good health. Some clones in this sample may be carry-over from other donors' samples. Here the CDR3 reads CSALGLDRDNKNIQYF.